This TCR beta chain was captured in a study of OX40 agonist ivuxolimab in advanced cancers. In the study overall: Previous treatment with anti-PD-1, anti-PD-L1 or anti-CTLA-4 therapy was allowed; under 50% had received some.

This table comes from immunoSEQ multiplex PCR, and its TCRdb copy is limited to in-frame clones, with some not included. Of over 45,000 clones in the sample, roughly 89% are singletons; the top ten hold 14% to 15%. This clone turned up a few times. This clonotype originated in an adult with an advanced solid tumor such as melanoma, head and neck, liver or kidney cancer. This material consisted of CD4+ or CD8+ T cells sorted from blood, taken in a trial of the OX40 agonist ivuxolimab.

The CDR3 sequence is CAWSVRGTWDTEAFF. Written as DNA, the CDR3 is TGTGCCTGGAGTGTACGAGGCACTTGGGACACTGAAGCTTTCTTT. The J gene is TRBJ1-1, the V gene TRBV30; D remains unclear. Germline V lookup: CDR1 GTSNPN, CDR2 SVGIG (reference sequence). V lost 0 bases and J 3 bases, leaving 14 bases between the germline ends. This CDR3 contains 15 residues. The full variable domain, in which reference TRBV30 and TRBJ1-1 provide the parts outside the CDR3, is SQTIHQWPATLVQPVGSPLSLECTVEGTSNPNLYWYRQAAGRGLQLLFYSVGIGQISSEVPQNLSASRPQDRQFILSSKKLLLSDSGFYLCAWSVRGTWDTEAFFGQGTRLTVV.